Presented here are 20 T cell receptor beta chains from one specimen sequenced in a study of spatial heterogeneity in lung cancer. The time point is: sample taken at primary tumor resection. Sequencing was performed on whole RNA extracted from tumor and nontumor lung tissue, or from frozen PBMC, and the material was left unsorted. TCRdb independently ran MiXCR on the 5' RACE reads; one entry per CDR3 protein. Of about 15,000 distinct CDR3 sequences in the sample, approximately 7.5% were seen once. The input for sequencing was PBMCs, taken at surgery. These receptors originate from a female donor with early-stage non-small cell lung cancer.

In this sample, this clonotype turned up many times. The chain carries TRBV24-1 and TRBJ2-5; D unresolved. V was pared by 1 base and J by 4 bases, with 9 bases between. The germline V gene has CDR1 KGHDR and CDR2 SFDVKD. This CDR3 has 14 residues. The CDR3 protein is CATSDFGPRETQYF. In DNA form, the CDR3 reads TGTGCCACCAGTGATTTTGGACCCCGAGAGACCCAGTACTTC.

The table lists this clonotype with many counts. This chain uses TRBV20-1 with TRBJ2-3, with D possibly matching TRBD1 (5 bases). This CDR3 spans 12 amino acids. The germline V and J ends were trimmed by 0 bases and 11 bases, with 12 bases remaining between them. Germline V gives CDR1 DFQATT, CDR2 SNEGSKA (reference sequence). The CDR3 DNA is TGCAGTGCTAGAGAGCAAGGGGTTGGGCAGTATTTT. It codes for CSAREQGVGQYF.

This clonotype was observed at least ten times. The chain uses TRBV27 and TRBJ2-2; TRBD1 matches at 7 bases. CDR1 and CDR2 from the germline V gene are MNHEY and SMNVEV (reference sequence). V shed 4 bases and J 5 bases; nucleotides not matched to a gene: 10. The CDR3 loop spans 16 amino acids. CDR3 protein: CASSSPGQAATGELFF. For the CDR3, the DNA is TGTGCCAGCAGTTCTCCCGGACAGGCTGCTACCGGGGAGCTGTTTTTT.

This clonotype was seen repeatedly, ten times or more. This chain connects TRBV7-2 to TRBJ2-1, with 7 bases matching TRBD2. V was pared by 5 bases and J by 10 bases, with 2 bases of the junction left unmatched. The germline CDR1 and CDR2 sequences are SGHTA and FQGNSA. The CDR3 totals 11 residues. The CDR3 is CASSLLAEQFF. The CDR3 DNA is TGTGCCAGCAGCCTACTAGCGGAGCAGTTCTTC. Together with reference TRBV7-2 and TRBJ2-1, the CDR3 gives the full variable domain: GAGVSQSPSNKVTEKGKDVELRCDPISGHTALYWYRQSLGQGLEFLIYFQGNSAPDKSGLPSDRFSAERTGGSVSTLTIQRTQQEDSAVYLCASSLLAEQFFGPGTRLTVL.

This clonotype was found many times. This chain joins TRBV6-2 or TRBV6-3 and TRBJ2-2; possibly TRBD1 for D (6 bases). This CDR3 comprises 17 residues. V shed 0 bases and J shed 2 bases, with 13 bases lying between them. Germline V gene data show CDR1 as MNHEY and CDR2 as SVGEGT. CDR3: CASSYSKRGGNTGELFF. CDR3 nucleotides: TGTGCCAGCAGTTACTCGAAACGAGGGGGAAACACCGGGGAGCTGTTTTTT.

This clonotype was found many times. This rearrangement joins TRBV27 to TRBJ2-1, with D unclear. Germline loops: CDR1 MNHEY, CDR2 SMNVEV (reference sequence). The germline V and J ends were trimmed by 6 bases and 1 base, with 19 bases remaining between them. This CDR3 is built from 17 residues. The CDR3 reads CASRPFGWMSSYNEQFF. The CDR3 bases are TGTGCCAGCAGGCCCTTCGGGTGGATGAGTTCCTACAATGAGCAGTTCTTC.

This CDR3 is CASSPLSYEQYF. The CDR3 DNA is TGTGCCAGCAGTCCTCTCTCCTACGAGCAGTACTTC. The chain has TRBV6-2 or TRBV6-3 and TRBJ2-7, with D unclear. Trimming removed 5 bases at V and 0 bases at J, with 5 bases between. This CDR3 region has 12 residues. CDR1 and CDR2 (germline): MNHEY, SVGEGT.

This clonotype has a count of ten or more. CDR3 bases: TGTGCCAGCAGTTCTGACGCCTCTGGAAACACCATATATTTT. Its protein is CASSSDASGNTIYF. The V call is TRBV13, the J call TRBJ1-3, with D hard to call. There are 14 residues in the CDR3. Germline CDR1 reads PRHDT; CDR2 reads FYEKMQ (reference sequence). V lost 6 bases and J 0 bases, leaving 9 bases between the germline ends.

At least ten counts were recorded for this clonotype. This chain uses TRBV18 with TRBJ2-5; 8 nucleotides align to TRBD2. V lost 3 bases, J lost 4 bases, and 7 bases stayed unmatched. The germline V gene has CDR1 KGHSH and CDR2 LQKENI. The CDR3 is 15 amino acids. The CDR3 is CASSPFAGGGETQYF. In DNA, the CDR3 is TGTGCCAGCTCACCGTTCGCGGGGGGAGGAGAGACCCAGTACTTC.

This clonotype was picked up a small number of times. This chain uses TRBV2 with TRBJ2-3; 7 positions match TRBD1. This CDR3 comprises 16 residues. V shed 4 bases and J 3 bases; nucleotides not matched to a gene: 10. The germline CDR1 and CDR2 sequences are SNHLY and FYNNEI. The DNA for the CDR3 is TGTGCCAGCAGTGCGGAAGACAGGGTTTATACAGATACGCAGTATTTT. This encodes CASSAEDRVYTDTQYF.

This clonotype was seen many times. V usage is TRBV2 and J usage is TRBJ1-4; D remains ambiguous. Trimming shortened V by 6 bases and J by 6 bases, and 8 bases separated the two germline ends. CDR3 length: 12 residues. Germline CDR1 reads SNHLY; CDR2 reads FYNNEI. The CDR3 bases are TGTGCCAGCAGGGTCGGGGATGAAAAACTGTTTTTT. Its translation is CASRVGDEKLFF.

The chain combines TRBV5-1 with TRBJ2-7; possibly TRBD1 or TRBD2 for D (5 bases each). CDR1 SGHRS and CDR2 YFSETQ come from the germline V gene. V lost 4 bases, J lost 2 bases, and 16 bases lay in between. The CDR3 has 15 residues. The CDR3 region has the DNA TGCGCCAGCAGCATAGGGTCGTCGGGGCCCTACGAGCAGTACTTC. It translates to CASSIGSSGPYEQYF.

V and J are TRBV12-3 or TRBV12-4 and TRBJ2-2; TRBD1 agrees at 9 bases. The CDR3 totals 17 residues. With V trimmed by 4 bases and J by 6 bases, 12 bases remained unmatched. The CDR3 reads CASSSSGTGFRAGELFF. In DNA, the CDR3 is TGTGCCAGCAGTTCTTCCGGGACAGGGTTTAGAGCCGGGGAGCTGTTTTTT.

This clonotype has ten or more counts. The CDR3 sequence: CASSWGTGMETQYF. CDR3 nucleotide sequence: TGTGCCAGCAGCTGGGGGACAGGGATGGAGACCCAGTACTTC. J is TRBJ2-5 and V is TRBV5-6; TRBD1 aligns across 9 bases. The germline V gene encodes CDR1 SGHDT and CDR2 YYEEEE. The CDR3 totals 14 residues. The V segment lost 3 bases and the J segment 5 bases; nucleotides outside the gene matches: 5.

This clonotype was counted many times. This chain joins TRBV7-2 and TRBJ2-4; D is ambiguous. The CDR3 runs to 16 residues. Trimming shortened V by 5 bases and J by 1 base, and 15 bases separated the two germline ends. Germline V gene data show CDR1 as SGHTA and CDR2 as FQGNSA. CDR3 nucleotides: TGTGCCAGCAGCCCCCAGGAGTTCGGGGCCAAAAACATTCAGTACTTC. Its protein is CASSPQEFGAKNIQYF.

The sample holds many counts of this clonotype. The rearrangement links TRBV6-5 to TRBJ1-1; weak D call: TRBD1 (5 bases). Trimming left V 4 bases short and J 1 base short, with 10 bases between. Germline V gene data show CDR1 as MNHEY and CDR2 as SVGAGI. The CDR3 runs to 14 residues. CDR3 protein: CASSSPGRNTEAFF. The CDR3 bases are TGTGCCAGCAGTTCCCCGGGGCGGAACACTGAAGCTTTCTTT.

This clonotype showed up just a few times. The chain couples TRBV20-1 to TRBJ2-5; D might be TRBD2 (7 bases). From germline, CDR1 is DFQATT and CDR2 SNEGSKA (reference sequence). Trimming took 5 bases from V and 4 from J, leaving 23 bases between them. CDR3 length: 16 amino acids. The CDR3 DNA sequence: TGCAGTGCTGGGAGCATCAATACGGGGGGCCGAGAGACCCAGTACTTC. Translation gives CSAGSINTGGRETQYF.

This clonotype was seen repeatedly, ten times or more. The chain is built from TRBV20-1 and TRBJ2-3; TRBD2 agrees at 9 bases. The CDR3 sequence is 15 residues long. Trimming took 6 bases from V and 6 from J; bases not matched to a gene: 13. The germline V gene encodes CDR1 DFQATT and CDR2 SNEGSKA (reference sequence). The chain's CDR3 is CSAPGSSGVRDTQYF. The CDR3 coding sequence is TGCAGTGCCCCAGGGTCTAGCGGGGTCCGGGATACGCAGTATTTT.

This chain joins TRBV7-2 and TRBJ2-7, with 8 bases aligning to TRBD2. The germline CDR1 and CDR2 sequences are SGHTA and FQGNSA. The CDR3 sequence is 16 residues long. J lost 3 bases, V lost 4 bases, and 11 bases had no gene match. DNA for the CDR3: TGTGCCAGCAGCTCGAAGGGGACTAGGAATCACTACGAGCAGTACTTC. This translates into CASSSKGTRNHYEQYF.

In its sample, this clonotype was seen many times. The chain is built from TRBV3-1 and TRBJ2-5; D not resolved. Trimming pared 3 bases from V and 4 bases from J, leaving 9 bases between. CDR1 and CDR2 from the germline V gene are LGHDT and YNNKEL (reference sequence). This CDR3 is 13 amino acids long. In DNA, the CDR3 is TGTGCCAGCAGCCAGATCCTGACAGAGACCCAGTACTTC. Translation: CASSQILTETQYF.